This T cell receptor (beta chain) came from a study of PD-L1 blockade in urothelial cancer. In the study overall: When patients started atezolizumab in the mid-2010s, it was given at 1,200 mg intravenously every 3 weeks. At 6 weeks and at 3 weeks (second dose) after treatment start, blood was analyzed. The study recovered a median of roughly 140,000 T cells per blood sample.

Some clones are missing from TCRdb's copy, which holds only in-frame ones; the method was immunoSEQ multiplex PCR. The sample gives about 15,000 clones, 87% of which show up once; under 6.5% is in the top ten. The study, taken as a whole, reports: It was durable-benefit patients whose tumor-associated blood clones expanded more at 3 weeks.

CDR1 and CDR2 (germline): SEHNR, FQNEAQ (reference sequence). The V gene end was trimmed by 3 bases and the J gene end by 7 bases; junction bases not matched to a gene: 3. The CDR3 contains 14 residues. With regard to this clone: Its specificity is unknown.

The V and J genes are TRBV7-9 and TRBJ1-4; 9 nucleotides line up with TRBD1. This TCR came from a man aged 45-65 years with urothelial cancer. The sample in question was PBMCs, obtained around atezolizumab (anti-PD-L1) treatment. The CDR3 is CASSLLTGGEKLFF. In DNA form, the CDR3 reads TGTGCCAGCAGCTTGTTGACAGGGGGTGAAAAACTGTTTTTT. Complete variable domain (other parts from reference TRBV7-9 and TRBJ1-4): DTGVSQNPRHKITKRGQNVTFRCDPISEHNRLYWYRQTLGQGPEFLTYFQNEAQLEKSRLLSDRFSAERPKGSFSTLEIQRTEQGDSAMYLCASSLLTGGEKLFFGSGTQLSVL.